This T cell receptor (beta chain) was captured in a study of neurological immune-mediated disorders. Study conclusions and caveats: Falling below healthy controls, multiple sclerosis showed the least TCR clonal expansion, while HTLV-1-associated myelopathy showed the most. A possible signature was seen in one related-CDR3 cluster, into which phylogenetic grouping placed the repertoires of 18 of 34 multiple sclerosis patients.

The V gene lost 0 bases and the J gene lost 3 bases, with 7 bases spanning the gap. The CDR3 extends over 13 amino acids. Germline CDR1 is SGHRS and CDR2 is YFSETQ. A single run covered 15-18 subjects with over 200 million TCR-beta sequences. TCRdb reanalysed the 5' RACE reads using MiXCR and keeps one entry per CDR3 protein. This sample carries 80,000 to 95,000 distinct CDR3 sequences, around 3.5% of them seen once, and the ten largest clones take 2.5% to 3%. This clonotype was counted ten times or more. Its specificity is not known. The TCR was taken from a woman in her 50s with multiple sclerosis. Sequencing was carried out using PBMCs. V is TRBV5-1 and J is TRBJ2-7, with D unclear. The CDR3, as DNA: TGCGCCAGCAGCTTGGGGGTGTTCTACGAGCAGTACTTC. Translated: CASSLGVFYEQYF. Combining the CDR3 with reference TRBV5-1 and TRBJ2-7 gives the whole variable domain KAGVTQTPRYLIKTRGQQVTLSCSPISGHRSVSWYQQTPGQGLQFLFEYFSETQRNKGNFPGRFSGRQFSNSRSEMNVSTLELGDSALYLCASSLGVFYEQYFGPGTRLTVT.